What follows are 23 T cell receptor beta chains derived from one specimen sequenced in a study of blood T cell repertoires in COVID-19. Libraries were prepared by immunoSEQ multiplex PCR; TCRdb keeps only in-frame clonotypes and omits some of them. The sample lists approximately 190,000 clones, about 86% occurring once. The source material was peripheral blood. The source is a man aged 25 to 40 with active or convalescent COVID-19.

Here the CDR3 reads CASGPRLNAGDTQYF. The CDR3 region has the DNA TGTGCCAGCGGTCCACGGCTTAACGCGGGAGATACGCAGTATTTT. The chain combines TRBV6-5 with TRBJ2-3, with a weak D call TRBD2 (5 bases). The CDR3 runs to 15 residues. From germline, CDR1 is MNHEY and CDR2 SVGAGI. V was pared by 8 bases and J by 5 bases, with 20 bases between.

The chain uses TRBV7-8 and TRBJ1-6; D ambiguous. The ends were cut back, 2 bases at V and 8 bases at J, with 16 bases in the middle. Germline assignment: CDR1 SGHVS and CDR2 FQNEAQ. This CDR3 has 16 amino acids. In DNA form, the CDR3 reads TGTGCCAGCAGCTTAACGCGGGGAGTCGATTATTCACCCCTCCACTTT. Amino acids: CASSLTRGVDYSPLHF.

This clone turned up a few times. V and J are TRBV7-3 and TRBJ1-1; perhaps TRBD1 as D (5 bases). Germline CDR1 reads SGHTA; CDR2 reads FQGTGA. V lost 5 bases and J 1 base, leaving 14 bases between the germline ends. The CDR3 has 15 residues. CDR3 sequence reads: CASSASGRGNTEAFF. The CDR3 DNA reads TGTGCCAGCAGCGCGTCAGGGAGGGGGAACACTGAAGCTTTCTTT.

The J gene is TRBJ1-2, the V gene TRBV7-9; a possible D gene is TRBD1 (5 bases). The germline V and J ends were trimmed by 5 bases and 2 bases, with 12 bases remaining between them. Germline V gene lookup returns CDR1 SEHNR and CDR2 FQNEAQ (reference sequence). The CDR3 is 14 amino acids. The CDR3 DNA follows: TGTGCCAGCAGCCCTAGGGAGGGGAACTATGGCTACACCTTC. This gives the protein CASSPREGNYGYTF.

The J gene is TRBJ1-2, the V gene TRBV30; D remains unclear. V was cut by 4 bases and J by 4 bases, with 22 bases left in between. Germline CDR1 GTSNPN, CDR2 SVGIG (reference sequence). The CDR3 is made up of 16 amino acids. DNA for the CDR3: TGTGCCTGGATGCGAGTCGATACGGGTAGAGGCTATGGCTACACCTTC. Translation gives CAWMRVDTGRGYGYTF.

The count of this clone is one. The J gene is TRBJ1-6, the V gene TRBV6-5; 8 bases agree with TRBD1. The ends lost 2 bases at V and 9 bases at J; junction bases unmatched: 0. There are 13 residues in the CDR3. CDR1 and CDR2 from the germline V gene are MNHEY and SVGAGI. DNA of the CDR3: TGTGCCAGCAGTTACGGACAGGGTTCACCCCTCCACTTT. Translating it yields CASSYGQGSPLHF.

This chain links TRBV30 with TRBJ2-5; D is possibly TRBD2 (6 bases). V lost 2 bases to trimming and J lost 5 bases, with 12 bases between them. CDR1 GTSNPN and CDR2 SVGIG come from the germline V gene (reference sequence). The CDR3 covers 13 residues. CDR3 nucleotides: TGTGCCTGGAGTCGGACTGGAGGGGAGACCCAGTACTTC. Amino acids: CAWSRTGGETQYF.

This chain connects TRBV6-2 or TRBV6-3 to TRBJ2-7; possible D gene TRBD2, 7 bases. Germline CDR1 and CDR2: MNHEY and SVGEGT. The length of the CDR3 is 15 residues. V lost 5 bases and J 6 bases, leaving 20 bases between the germline ends. CDR3 bases: TGTGCCAGCAGTACGCGAACGGGGGGCTCCGGCGAGCAGTACGTC. The encoded protein is CASSTRTGGSGEQYV.

The chain combines TRBV5-6 with TRBJ1-1; D might be TRBD1 (5 bases). V was shortened by 2 bases and J by 1 base, with 15 bases between the two germline ends. CDR3 length: 16 amino acids. CDR1 is SGHDT and CDR2 is YYEEEE in the germline V gene. The CDR3 spells CASSFTATVRNTEAFF. Here the CDR3 DNA reads TGTGCCAGCAGCTTTACAGCGACAGTCCGGAACACTGAAGCTTTCTTT.

The genes are TRBV11-3 and TRBJ2-5, with D maybe TRBD1 (5 bases). The CDR3 consists of 15 residues. The germline CDR1 and CDR2 sequences are SGHNT and YENEEA. V shed 1 base and J shed 2 bases, with 11 bases lying between them. In DNA, the CDR3 is TGTGCCAGCAGCTTAGCCCCGACAGTACAAGAGACCCAGTACTTC. Residues: CASSLAPTVQETQYF.

This clone was counted once. V and J are TRBV2 and TRBJ2-7; D might be TRBD1 (5 bases). Germline CDR1 SNHLY, CDR2 FYNNEI. The length of the CDR3 is 12 residues. Trimming cost V 6 bases and J 6 bases, with 12 bases left between them. The CDR3, as DNA: TGTGCCAGCAGGCAGGGCGGTTCCGAGCAGTACTTC. Translating gives CASRQGGSEQYF. Drawing the rest from reference TRBV2 and TRBJ2-7, the complete variable domain is EPEVTQTPSHQVTQMGQEVILRCVPISNHLYFYWYRQILGQKVEFLVSFYNNEISEKSEIFDDQFSVERPDGSNFTLKIRSTKLEDSAMYFCASRQGGSEQYFGPGTRLTVT.

The DNA for the CDR3 is TGTGCCAGCAGCGTAGGTCCCATCAATGAGCAGTTCTTC. Its translation: CASSVGPINEQFF. V is TRBV9 and J is TRBJ2-1; D gene ambiguous. The CDR3 is 13 amino acids. Germline V gene sequence: CDR1 SGDLS, CDR2 YYNGEE. V was pared by 0 bases and J by 6 bases, with 7 bases between.

The chain is built from TRBV11-2 and TRBJ1-4; 7 positions agree with TRBD1. CDR1 is SGHAT and CDR2 is FQNNGV in the germline V gene. The CDR3 has 16 residues. Trimming took 1 base from V and 8 from J; bases not matched to a gene: 10. DNA of the CDR3: TGTGCCAGCAGCTTAGTGGGGACAGAGGACCTCGAAAAACTGTTTTTT. Its translation: CASSLVGTEDLEKLFF.

The chain employs TRBV20-1 and TRBJ1-1, with 8 positions matching TRBD1. The J segment lost 3 bases and the V segment lost 3 bases, leaving 6 bases of the junction unmatched. Germline loops: CDR1 DFQATT, CDR2 SNEGSKA (reference sequence). The CDR3 covers 14 residues. CDR3 DNA: TGCAGTGCTAGTTTAGGACAGGGTGACACTGAAGCTTTCTTT. It specifies CSASLGQGDTEAFF.

The rearrangement uses TRBV19 and TRBJ2-1; 8 bases align to TRBD1. The CDR3 covers 15 residues. Trimming removed 6 bases from V and 4 bases from J; junction bases left unmatched: 8. Per the germline V gene, CDR1 is LNHDA and CDR2 is SQIVND (reference sequence). CDR3 coding DNA: TGTGCCAGTAGATCAGGACAGGGAGCTTACAATGAGCAGTTCTTC. Its translation is CASRSGQGAYNEQFF.

The chain is built from TRBV24-1 and TRBJ2-3, with a tentative D call TRBD1 (5 bases). CDR3 length: 16 residues. Trimming removed 1 base at V and 0 bases at J, with 10 bases between. CDR1 KGHDR and CDR2 SFDVKD come from the germline V gene. CDR3 in amino acids: CATSDLDSASTDTQYF. DNA of the CDR3: TGTGCCACCAGTGATTTAGACAGCGCTAGCACAGATACGCAGTATTTT.

The chain recombines TRBV19 with TRBJ1-5, with D perhaps matching TRBD1 (5 bases). From germline, CDR1 is LNHDA and CDR2 SQIVND (reference sequence). This CDR3 is 16 amino acids long. With 7 bases removed from V and 6 bases from J, the gap between germline ends came to 22 bases. The CDR3, as DNA: TGTGCCAGTACCCGGGACTCCACCTCCGGCGGTCAGCCCCAGCATTTT. It encodes CASTRDSTSGGQPQHF.

The V gene is TRBV30, the J gene TRBJ1-1, with a possible D match to TRBD1 (5 bases). Germline CDR1 reads GTSNPN; CDR2 reads SVGIG (reference sequence). The V and J ends lost 5 bases and 4 bases respectively, with 8 bases between them. The CDR3 sequence is 11 residues long. In DNA form, the CDR3 reads TGTGCCTGGCAGGGCCCCACTGAAGCTTTCTTT. It is translated as CAWQGPTEAFF.

This chain links TRBV30 with TRBJ2-7; 10 bases fit TRBD1. The trim removed 8 bases at V and 6 bases at J, leaving 10 bases unmatched. Looked up from germline, CDR1 is GTSNPN and CDR2 is SVGIG (reference sequence). The CDR3 is 13 residues long. The CDR3 sequence is CAGTRDRGAEQYF. CDR3 nucleotide sequence: TGTGCCGGAACCCGGGACAGGGGAGCCGAGCAGTACTTC.

This clone was recorded only once. The V call is TRBV4-1, the J call TRBJ2-2, with TRBD2 matching over 10 bases. Trimming at V came to 3 bases and at J to 2 bases, leaving 3 bases not matched to a gene. The CDR3 length is 16 residues. Germline V gene sequence: CDR1 MGHRA, CDR2 YSYEKL. The chain's CDR3 is CASSQTSGLNTGELFF. The CDR3 DNA reads TGCGCCAGCAGCCAGACTAGCGGGTTAAACACCGGGGAGCTGTTTTTT.

This chain connects TRBV5-4 to TRBJ1-2; 9 bases map to TRBD1. The CDR3 has 11 residues. The germline V gene encodes CDR1 SGHNT and CDR2 YYREEE (reference sequence). V was pared by 4 bases and J by 11 bases, with 3 bases of the junction left unmatched. The CDR3, as DNA: TGTGCCAGCAGCCGACAGGGGGATTACACCTTC. Translation: CASSRQGDYTF.

The J gene is TRBJ2-5, the V gene TRBV20-1, with D uncertain. Germline V gene data show CDR1 as DFQATT and CDR2 as SNEGSKA (reference sequence). The CDR3 runs to 11 residues. Trimming pared 6 bases from V and 3 bases from J, leaving 8 bases between. CDR3 bases: TGCAGTGCCGCGGTCGAAGAGACCCAGTACTTC. Translated, it gives CSAAVEETQYF.

This clone turned up a few times. This sequence joins TRBV19 and TRBJ1-5, with a weak D call TRBD1 (6 bases). Germline-derived CDR1 and CDR2 are LNHDA and SQIVND (reference sequence). There are 14 residues in the CDR3. V was cut by 8 bases and J by 4 bases, with 15 bases left in between. This CDR3 reads CASYQQGGNQPQHF. CDR3 nucleotides: TGTGCCAGTTACCAACAGGGTGGGAATCAGCCCCAGCATTTT.